This TCR beta chain was observed in a study of CD8 T cells in ankylosing spondylitis. Notes on the study in general: Ankylosing spondylitis blood seemed to carry a telltale TCR beta motif made of roughly eight highly homologous variants. Matched ankylosing spondylitis synovial fluid reportedly showed significant enrichment of disease-linked clones.

With regard to this clonotype: Its antigen is unidentified.

Trimming took 6 bases from V and 8 from J; bases not matched to a gene: 6. This CDR3 has 13 residues. Making use of molecular barcodes, quantitative 5'-RACE generated TCR beta libraries. TCRdb passed the 5' RACE reads through MiXCR, listing each CDR3 protein once. The table shows about 840,000 distinct CDR3 sequences, with 12% occurring only once. The chain carries TRBV12-3 or TRBV12-4 and TRBJ1-3, with TRBD1 identical over 8 bases. This receptor was identified in a male donor with ankylosing spondylitis. Sequenced input: blood, either unsorted or a sorted T cell fraction (not recorded which). The CDR3 loop is CASSPDRADTIYF. In DNA form, the CDR3 reads TGTGCCAGCAGCCCGGACAGGGCTGACACCATATATTTT.